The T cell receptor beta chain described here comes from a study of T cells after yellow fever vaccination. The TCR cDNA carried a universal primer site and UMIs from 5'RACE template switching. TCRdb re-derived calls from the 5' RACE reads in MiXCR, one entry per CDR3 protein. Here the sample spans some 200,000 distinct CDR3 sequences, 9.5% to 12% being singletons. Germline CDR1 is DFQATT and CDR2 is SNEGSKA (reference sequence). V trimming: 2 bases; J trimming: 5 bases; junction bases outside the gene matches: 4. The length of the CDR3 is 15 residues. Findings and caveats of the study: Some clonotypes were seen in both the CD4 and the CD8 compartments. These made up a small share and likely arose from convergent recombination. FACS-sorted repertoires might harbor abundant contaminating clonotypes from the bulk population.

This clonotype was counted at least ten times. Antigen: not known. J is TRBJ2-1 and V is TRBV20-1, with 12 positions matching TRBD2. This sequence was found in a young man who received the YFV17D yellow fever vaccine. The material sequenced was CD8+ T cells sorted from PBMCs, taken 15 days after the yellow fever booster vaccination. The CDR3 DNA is TGCAGTGCTAGACTAGCGGGGGGGCCCCACAATGAGCAGTTCTTC. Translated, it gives CSARLAGGPHNEQFF.